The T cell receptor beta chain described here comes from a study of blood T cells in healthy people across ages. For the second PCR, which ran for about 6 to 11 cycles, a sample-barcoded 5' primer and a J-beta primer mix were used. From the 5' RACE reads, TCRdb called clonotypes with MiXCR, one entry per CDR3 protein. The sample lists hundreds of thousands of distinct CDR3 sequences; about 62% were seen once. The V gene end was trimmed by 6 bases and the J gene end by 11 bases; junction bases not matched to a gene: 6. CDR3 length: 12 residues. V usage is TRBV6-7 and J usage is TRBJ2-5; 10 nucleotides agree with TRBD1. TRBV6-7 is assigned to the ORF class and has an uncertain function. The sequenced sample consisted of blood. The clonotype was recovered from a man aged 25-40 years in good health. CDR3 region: CASSHEGQGQYF. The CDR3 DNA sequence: TGTGCCAGCAGCCACGAGGGACAGGGGCAGTACTTC.